Below are 28 T cell receptor beta chains sequenced from a single sample in a study of cytomegalovirus exposure and HLA in healthy donors. The PCR used 60 Vbeta and 13 Jbeta primers. TCRdb keeps only in-frame clones here, not all; method: immunoSEQ multiplex PCR. This table holds a few hundred thousand clones, 70% to 85% found once. What was sequenced was PBMCs. These receptors all come from a girl aged 2 to 10 in good health and CMV-seronegative.

V is TRBV7-9 and J is TRBJ1-4; D not resolved. Per germline, CDR1 SEHNR and CDR2 FQNEAQ (reference sequence). This CDR3 contains 14 residues. Trimming removed 1 base at V and 8 bases at J, with 11 bases between. CDR3 DNA sequence: TGTGCCAGCAGCTTAGTCTTCCGGGGAGAAAAACTGTTTTTT. Translation gives CASSLVFRGEKLFF.

The gene calls are TRBV7-6 and TRBJ2-1; 9 bases fit TRBD1. Germline V lookup: CDR1 SGHVS, CDR2 FNYEAQ. Losses at the gene ends were 6 bases for V and 1 base for J; bases not matched to a gene: 4. The CDR3 runs 15 residues. The CDR3 sequence is CASSTDRGSYNEQFF. CDR3 DNA: TGTGCCAGCAGTACCGACAGGGGGTCCTACAATGAGCAGTTCTTC.

V usage is TRBV6-1 and J usage is TRBJ1-5; perhaps TRBD1 as D (6 bases). This CDR3 spans 16 amino acids. CDR1 is MNHNS, CDR2 SASEGT, per germline. Trimming removed 2 bases at V and 6 bases at J, with 17 bases between. The CDR3 DNA reads as TGTGCCAGCAGTGAAAATTTGATGGGGGCTTTTCAGCCCCAGCATTTT. Translation gives CASSENLMGAFQPQHF.

V and J are TRBV5-1 and TRBJ2-1; 8 bases agree with TRBD1. Germline-derived CDR1 and CDR2 are SGHRS and YFSETQ. The CDR3 is 22 residues long. After removal of 2 bases from V and 1 base from J, the junction contained 23 bases not matched to a gene. The CDR3 protein is CASSLPPILRDRPTESYNEQFF. The CDR3 DNA sequence: TGCGCCAGCAGCTTACCCCCTATACTAAGGGACAGGCCAACCGAGTCCTACAATGAGCAGTTCTTC.

The rearrangement uses TRBV14 and TRBJ2-1; TRBD2 matches at 7 bases. The CDR3 consists of 15 residues. The ends lost 4 bases at V and 2 bases at J; junction bases unmatched: 5. Per germline, CDR1 SGHDN and CDR2 FVKESK. The CDR3 reads CASSPLASPYNEQFF. CDR3 sequence (DNA): TGTGCCAGCAGCCCACTAGCGAGCCCCTACAATGAGCAGTTCTTC.

This chain connects TRBV2 to TRBJ2-6, with 8 bases fitting TRBD1. CDR1 SNHLY and CDR2 FYNNEI come from the germline V gene. The V gene end was trimmed by 6 bases and the J gene end by 4 bases; junction bases not matched to a gene: 5. This CDR3 comprises 15 residues. The CDR3 is CASSGQGQGANVLTF. The CDR3, as DNA: TGTGCCAGCAGCGGACAGGGCCAGGGGGCCAACGTCCTGACTTTC.

The DNA for the CDR3 is TGTGCCAGCAGAGCTAGCGTAACAGATACGCAGTATTTT. Encoded protein: CASRASVTDTQYF. This chain joins TRBV2 and TRBJ2-3, with D maybe TRBD2 (6 bases). The CDR3 runs to 13 residues. Trimming took 6 bases from V and 3 from J, leaving 10 bases between them. CDR1 and CDR2 (germline): SNHLY, FYNNEI.

The chain carries TRBV6-1 and TRBJ2-1, with TRBD1 as a possible D gene (6 bases). The germline V gene encodes CDR1 MNHNS and CDR2 SASEGT. With 2 bases removed from V and 4 bases from J, the gap between germline ends came to 15 bases. The CDR3 spans 16 residues. CDR3 coding DNA: TGTGCCAGCAGTGAATCGCTGGGACAACTTTACAATGAGCAGTTCTTC. This sequence encodes CASSESLGQLYNEQFF.

This chain links TRBV11-2 with TRBJ1-6; D call uncertain. CDR3 length: 13 amino acids. Germline CDR1 reads SGHAT; CDR2 reads FQNNGV. V gave up 2 bases and J gave up 8 bases, with 7 bases separating them. CDR3 sequence reads: CASSLLIDSPLHF. The CDR3 region has the DNA TGTGCCAGCAGCTTACTGATAGATTCACCCCTCCACTTT.

This sequence joins TRBV30 and TRBJ2-2; 13 nucleotides agree with TRBD2. The germline V gene has CDR1 GTSNPN and CDR2 SVGIG (reference sequence). The CDR3 is 16 residues long. After removal of 0 bases from V and 7 bases from J, the junction contained 5 bases not matched to a gene. CDR3 nucleotide sequence: TGTGCCTGGAGTGTACTAGCGGGAGGGCCATACGGGGAGCTGTTTTTT. Amino acids: CAWSVLAGGPYGELFF.

V usage is TRBV11-3 and J usage is TRBJ1-1, with TRBD1 matching over 8 bases. V trimming: 10 bases; J trimming: 1 base; junction bases outside the gene matches: 8. The CDR3 runs 14 residues. The germline V gene encodes CDR1 SGHNT and CDR2 YENEEA. The CDR3 loop reads CAIKGDRRNTEAFF. The CDR3 DNA follows: TGTGCCATAAAGGGGGACAGGAGGAACACTGAAGCTTTCTTT.

In DNA, the CDR3 is TGCGCCAGCAGCTTGGCCACTCTAGGGGTCCCTAACAATGAGCAGTTCTTC. It specifies CASSLATLGVPNNEQFF. The chain combines TRBV5-1 with TRBJ2-1; possible D gene TRBD1, 5 bases. The V gene's germline CDR1 is SGHRS and CDR2 YFSETQ. The V end lost 0 bases, the J end lost 5 bases, and 18 bases lay between the germline ends. The CDR3 spans 17 residues.

This sequence joins TRBV19 and TRBJ2-5, with TRBD1 matching 7 bases. Germline loops: CDR1 LNHDA, CDR2 SQIVND (reference sequence). This CDR3 has 16 residues. J lost 1 base, V lost 5 bases, and 10 bases had no gene match. CDR3 coding DNA: TGTGCCAGTAGTGGCCGGGACAGACACATCCAAGAGACCCAGTACTTC. As protein: CASSGRDRHIQETQYF.

This rearrangement joins TRBV2 to TRBJ2-7, with D unresolved. Trimming cost V 5 bases and J 1 base, with 9 bases left between them. This CDR3 comprises 13 residues. The germline V gene encodes CDR1 SNHLY and CDR2 FYNNEI. The CDR3 nucleotides read TGTGCCAGCAGTTATAAGAGTTCCTACGAGCAGTACTTC. Translating gives CASSYKSSYEQYF.

CDR3 sequence (DNA): TGCGCCAGCCATGACGGGGGAATTTCGAACACTGAAGCTTTCTTT. This sequence encodes CASHDGGISNTEAFF. The chain uses TRBV23-1 and TRBJ1-1; D is possibly TRBD1 (5 bases). TRBV23-1 is reported as an ORF; its role is uncertain. V gave up 8 bases and J gave up 1 base, with 17 bases separating them. The CDR3 has 15 residues.

The genes are TRBV2 and TRBJ1-4; D may be TRBD1 (5 bases). The CDR3 sequence is 14 residues long. With 6 bases removed from V and 5 bases from J, the gap between germline ends came to 13 bases. Germline V lookup: CDR1 SNHLY, CDR2 FYNNEI. The CDR3 DNA sequence: TGTGCCAGCAGAGACGGGGGGTCGAATGAAAAACTGTTTTTT. This translates into CASRDGGSNEKLFF.

This clone was seen only once. The junction departs from the called germline gene at one end, perhaps through a read error. The V and J genes are TRBV7-9 and TRBJ1-1; tentative D call: TRBD1 (6 bases). The germline V gene has CDR1 SEHNR and CDR2 FQNEAQ (reference sequence). The CDR3 has 11 residues. The CDR3: CSSSATGWAFF. The CDR3 bases are TGTTCCAGCAGCGCGACAGGATGGGCTTTCTTT.

There are a few counts of this clone. The chain carries TRBV5-1 and TRBJ2-1; 7 bases map to TRBD2. Unmatched junction bases numbered 12, after V lost 6 bases and J lost 6 bases. From germline, CDR1 is SGHRS and CDR2 YFSETQ. This CDR3 spans 15 amino acids. This CDR3 reads CASTSSGLVGNEQFF. Written as DNA, the CDR3 is TGCGCCAGCACCTCCTCCGGACTAGTCGGCAATGAGCAGTTCTTC.

The gene calls are TRBV10-2 and TRBJ1-3; maybe TRBD1 (6 bases). Between the trimmed V and J ends, which lost 1 base and 1 base, there was a span of 11 bases. CDR3 size: 16 residues. The germline gives CDR1 WSHSY, CDR2 SAAADI. CDR3 sequence (DNA): TGCGCCAGCAGTGAGTTAATAACAGGGTCTGGAAACACCATATATTTT. It translates to CASSELITGSGNTIYF.

The chain carries TRBV6-1 and TRBJ2-3; 9 nucleotides match TRBD1. The length of the CDR3 is 15 residues. J gave up 4 bases and V 5 bases, and 7 bases lay outside the gene matches. CDR1 and CDR2 (germline): MNHNS, SASEGT. CDR3 sequence reads: CASSLDRGGSDTQYF. CDR3 nucleotide sequence: TGTGCCAGCAGTCTCGACAGGGGGGGATCAGATACGCAGTATTTT.

In this sample, this clone turned up a few times. The chain employs TRBV7-6 and TRBJ1-1; maybe TRBD1 (5 bases). The V end was cut by 1 base, the J end by 0 bases, with 6 bases between. Per the germline V gene, CDR1 is SGHVS and CDR2 is FNYEAQ. The CDR3 has 14 residues. CDR3: CASSLEGMNTEAFF. The CDR3 coding sequence is TGTGCCAGCAGCTTAGAGGGGATGAACACTGAAGCTTTCTTT.

This chain connects TRBV29-1 to TRBJ1-2; D is possibly TRBD1 (6 bases). The CDR3 loop spans 14 amino acids. The germline CDR1 and CDR2 sequences are SQVTM and ANQGSEA. V was pared by 3 bases and J by 4 bases, with 15 bases between. The CDR3 loop is CSVDGAGVGYGYTF. DNA of the CDR3: TGCAGCGTTGATGGGGCAGGGGTCGGCTATGGCTACACCTTC.

This sequence joins TRBV20-1 and TRBJ1-1, with D maybe TRBD1 (5 bases). Per germline, CDR1 DFQATT and CDR2 SNEGSKA (reference sequence). Trimming removed 7 bases from V and 4 bases from J, with 10 bases in between. The length of the CDR3 is 11 residues. The CDR3 sequence is CSVRVGTEAFF. In nucleotides, the CDR3 is TGCAGTGTCAGGGTGGGCACTGAAGCTTTCTTT.

The rearrangement links TRBV5-6 to TRBJ2-3; TRBD1 matches at 9 bases. The CDR3 totals 15 residues. In germline, CDR1 is SGHDT, CDR2 YYEEEE. Unmatched junction bases numbered 2, after V lost 0 bases and J lost 3 bases. The CDR3 DNA reads as TGTGCCAGCAGCTTGGGGGACAGGGTGACAGATACGCAGTATTTT. Translated, it gives CASSLGDRVTDTQYF.

The chain links TRBV6-1 to TRBJ1-5; tentative D call: TRBD1 (5 bases). The V gene's germline CDR1 is MNHNS and CDR2 SASEGT. V shed 6 bases and J shed 0 bases, with 21 bases lying between them. The length of the CDR3 is 18 residues. The CDR3 loop is CASREWAKETDSNQPQHF. CDR3 DNA sequence: TGTGCCAGCAGGGAATGGGCTAAGGAGACAGATAGCAATCAGCCCCAGCATTTT.

This chain uses TRBV2 with TRBJ1-3; maybe TRBD1 (5 bases). Trimming took 3 bases from V and 0 from J, leaving 15 bases between them. Germline V lookup: CDR1 SNHLY, CDR2 FYNNEI. There are 17 residues in the CDR3. The CDR3 loop is CASSDYRGGVSGNTIYF. CDR3 DNA: TGTGCCAGCAGTGATTATCGGGGAGGGGTCTCTGGAAACACCATATATTTT.

The table lists this clone with a few counts. The rearrangement uses TRBV2 and TRBJ1-6; 8 positions match TRBD1. Germline assignment: CDR1 SNHLY and CDR2 FYNNEI. The CDR3 loop spans 18 amino acids. Unmatched junction bases numbered 12, after V lost 2 bases and J lost 6 bases. The CDR3 coding sequence is TGTGCCAGCAGTGAAACCCCTGGGACAGGCCTAGCTAATTCACCCCTCCACTTT. Translation gives CASSETPGTGLANSPLHF.

The chain carries TRBV19 and TRBJ2-5; D remains unclear. CDR3 length: 13 amino acids. Deletions cut 3 bases from V and 1 base from J, with 6 bases between. Germline assignment: CDR1 LNHDA and CDR2 SQIVND (reference sequence). The CDR3 sequence: CASSILVQETQYF. The CDR3 DNA is TGTGCCAGTAGTATCCTAGTCCAAGAGACCCAGTACTTC.